The clone carrying this TCR beta chain was counted many times. The antigen remains undetermined. This record comes from a study of neurological immune-mediated disorders. On the study more broadly: Multiple sclerosis patients numbered around 35, of whom approximately 31 were relapsing-remitting and 3 secondary progressive. Study-level results: Phylogenetic grouping assigned the repertoires of 18 of 34 multiple sclerosis patients to a single related-CDR3 cluster, which may represent a signature.

The V end lost 7 bases, the J end lost 11 bases, and 26 bases lay between the germline ends. Looked up from germline, CDR1 is SNHLY and CDR2 is FYNNEI. CDR3 length: 15 amino acids. cDNA was made by 5'RACE with 10-nucleotide random UMIs. TCRdb independently ran MiXCR on the 5' RACE reads; one entry per CDR3 protein. Of tens of thousands of distinct CDR3 sequences listed, just under 4.5% are singletons. Unsorted libraries came from 2 million PBMCs stored at -80 °C. This TCR was recovered from a woman aged 55 to 70 with multiple sclerosis. Sequenced input: PBMCs. V usage is TRBV2 and J usage is TRBJ1-1, with D maybe TRBD1 (5 bases). CDR3 DNA: TGTGCCAGCATGGGGGGGATAGGGGCTCCCTGGAGTGCTTTCTTT. Its translation: CASMGGIGAPWSAFF.